The 2 T cell receptor beta chains given below trace back to one sample, sequenced in a study of preoperative IRX-2 immunotherapy in early breast cancer. Treatment in this sample: preoperative locoregional IRX-2 cytokine immunotherapy. The repertoire was sequenced with immunoSEQ multiplex PCR; TCRdb's copy has only in-frame clones and lacks some. This sample carries around 25,000 clones, roughly 90% of them seen once, and the ten largest clones take approximately 30%. The specimen was tumor tissue, collected after IRX-2 immunotherapy. Receptors were obtained from a human donor with breast cancer.

The chain is built from TRBV11-3 and TRBJ1-3; D is unresolved. The ends were cut back, 2 bases at V and 2 bases at J, with 19 bases in the middle. This CDR3 region has 18 residues. CDR1 and CDR2 from the germline V gene are SGHNT and YENEEA. Here the CDR3 reads CASSLSRGRVMTGNTIYF. CDR3 DNA sequence: TGTGCCAGCAGCTTATCCCGGGGAAGGGTGATGACTGGAAACACCATATATTTT.

The chain links TRBV10-3 to TRBJ1-1; 7 positions agree with TRBD1. Germline trimming cut 10 bases from V and 8 bases from J; bases unmatched to any gene: 10. This CDR3 comprises 12 residues. From germline, CDR1 is ENHRY and CDR2 SYGVKD. CDR3 sequence: CATSGTEREAFF. In DNA, the CDR3 is TGTGCCACCTCGGGGACAGAGAGAGAAGCTTTCTTT.